This paragraph reports one T cell receptor (beta chain). This specimen belongs to a study of blood T cell repertoires in COVID-19. Study background: T cells, B-cell-depleted T cells, or PBMCs provided the cDNA or gDNA that served as material.

In the original processing: Reference gene primer amplification in the assay estimated nucleated cell counts. Using immunoSEQ multiplex PCR, the repertoire was profiled, and TCRdb retains in-frame clones only, with some absent. V, J and clone size derive from that table, while D and trimming were established from the DNA sequence. The sample holds 130,000 or so clones, 85% to 90% seen once. The sample comprised peripheral blood. The TCR comes from a woman in her forties or fifties with acute or convalescent COVID-19.

The CDR3 protein is CASRTRFSGELFF. The CDR3 nucleotides read TGTGCCAGTAGGACTAGGTTCTCCGGGGAGCTGTTTTTT. V is TRBV19 and J is TRBJ2-2; a weak D match, TRBD2 (6 bases). The CDR3 has 13 amino acids. Germline V CDR1 and CDR2: LNHDA, SQIVND (reference sequence). Trimming took 6 bases from V and 6 from J, leaving 11 bases between them.